Shown below are 18 T cell receptor beta chains from a single sample sequenced in a study of shared clonotypes between healthy human individuals. Clones were sequenced by immunoSEQ multiplex PCR, and TCRdb holds only the in-frame ones, with some missing. The sample lists about 2 million clones; roughly 95% were seen once. The sequencing input was naive CD4+ T cells sorted from blood. The subset: CD45RA+ positively selected. These receptors came from a man between 18 and 35 years old in good health.

The V gene is TRBV6-5, the J gene TRBJ1-4; D unclear. CDR3 length: 13 residues. V was clipped by 4 bases and J by 5 bases, with 8 bases between them. In germline, CDR1 is MNHEY, CDR2 SVGAGI. This chain's CDR3 is CASSFTANEKLFF. CDR3 bases: TGTGCCAGCAGTTTCACAGCGAATGAAAAACTGTTTTTT.

CDR3 bases: TGCGCCAGCAAACACGGACAGGAGGGTGAGCAGTTCTTC. Its translation is CASKHGQEGEQFF. The chain recombines TRBV5-1 with TRBJ2-1, with D perhaps TRBD1 (7 bases). Germline V gene sequence: CDR1 SGHRS, CDR2 YFSETQ. Deletions cut 6 bases from V and 9 bases from J, with 16 bases between. This CDR3 comprises 13 residues. Full variable domain (missing parts from reference TRBV5-1 and TRBJ2-1): KAGVTQTPRYLIKTRGQQVTLSCSPISGHRSVSWYQQTPGQGLQFLFEYFSETQRNKGNFPGRFSGRQFSNSRSEMNVSTLELGDSALYLCASKHGQEGEQFFGPGTRLTVL.

The V call is TRBV7-9, the J call TRBJ1-2; a weak D match, TRBD1 (5 bases). The CDR3 spans 15 residues. The V end was cut by 1 base, the J end by 6 bases, with 15 bases between. Per the germline V gene, CDR1 is SEHNR and CDR2 is FQNEAQ (reference sequence). In DNA, the CDR3 is TGTGCCAGCAGCTTAGAAATGGGTCTCAGGGATGGCTACACCTTC. Its translation is CASSLEMGLRDGYTF.

Notes on this clone: This may be a read error, as it is one base from a much larger clone. The CDR3 DNA sequence: TGTGCCTGGAGGAGCTACACAGATACGCAGTATTTT. Protein sequence: CAWRSYTDTQYF. The chain uses TRBV30 and TRBJ2-3, with unresolved D. Trimming pared 3 bases from V and 2 bases from J, leaving 6 bases between. This CDR3 has 12 residues. Germline V gene lookup returns CDR1 GTSNPN and CDR2 SVGIG (reference sequence).

This chain connects TRBV30 to TRBJ2-3; unclear D gene. The CDR3 runs 12 residues. Germline CDR1 is GTSNPN and CDR2 is SVGIG (reference sequence). V lost 2 bases and J 3 bases, leaving 6 bases between the germline ends. The CDR3 loop reads CAWSSTTDTQYF. Here the CDR3 DNA reads TGTGCCTGGAGTTCCACGACAGATACGCAGTATTTT.

The chain carries TRBV7-6 and TRBJ2-3, with D maybe TRBD2 (6 bases). The length of the CDR3 is 17 residues. V gave up 0 bases and J gave up 0 bases, with 13 bases separating them. Germline-derived CDR1 and CDR2 are SGHVS and FNYEAQ. CDR3 sequence: CASSLAAGPISTDTQYF. The CDR3 DNA reads TGTGCCAGCAGCTTAGCGGCGGGACCCATAAGCACAGATACGCAGTATTTT.

The chain recombines TRBV7-2 with TRBJ1-4; TRBD1 is a possible D gene (5 bases). CDR1 and CDR2 (germline): SGHTA, FQGNSA. Trimming stripped 5 bases from V and 10 bases from J, with 17 bases between. This CDR3 is built from 14 residues. The CDR3 DNA reads as TGTGCCAGCAGCCCTACCCTGGCAGGGTCAAAACTGTTTTTT. This encodes CASSPTLAGSKLFF.

The rearrangement links TRBV2 to TRBJ1-4, with TRBD1 matching 7 bases. J was trimmed by 3 bases and V by 6 bases; bases with no gene match: 10. In germline, CDR1 is SNHLY, CDR2 FYNNEI. The CDR3 loop spans 16 amino acids. The CDR3 protein is CASSPDRPSSNEKLFF. The CDR3 DNA follows: TGTGCCAGCAGCCCGGACAGGCCCTCCTCTAATGAAAAACTGTTTTTT.

The CDR3 spells CASSFGLGEARQPQHF. The DNA for the CDR3 is TGTGCCAGCAGCTTTGGTTTGGGAGAGGCTCGGCAGCCCCAGCATTTT. The genes are TRBV7-8 and TRBJ1-5; D is uncertain. Trimming shortened V by 3 bases and J by 7 bases, and 19 bases separated the two germline ends. In germline, CDR1 is SGHVS, CDR2 FQNEAQ. This CDR3 spans 16 amino acids.

The gene calls are TRBV6-5 and TRBJ1-2; D may be TRBD1 (6 bases). This CDR3 has 15 residues. The germline gives CDR1 MNHEY, CDR2 SVGAGI. Trimming took off 0 bases at V and 7 bases at J, with 15 bases between the two ends. The CDR3: CASSYSSRGGFGYTF. The CDR3 DNA follows: TGTGCCAGCAGTTACTCCAGCAGGGGCGGTTTTGGCTACACCTTC.

The V and J genes are TRBV14 and TRBJ2-1; D remains ambiguous. This CDR3 comprises 12 residues. The germline V gene has CDR1 SGHDN and CDR2 FVKESK. The V and J ends lost 3 bases and 11 bases respectively, with 11 bases between them. CDR3 DNA: TGTGCCAGCAGCCAGATCGACGGTCAGCAGTTCTTC. Its translation is CASSQIDGQQFF.

As regards this clone: The sample holds other DNA sequences that translate to the same CDR3. The chain is built from TRBV7-9 and TRBJ2-7; D ambiguous. The germline V gene encodes CDR1 SEHNR and CDR2 FQNEAQ (reference sequence). The CDR3 runs to 14 residues. V lost 1 base, J lost 2 bases, and 9 bases lay in between. CDR3 coding DNA: TGTGCCAGCAGCTTAGACGGGCCCCCCTACGAGCAGTACTTC. It specifies CASSLDGPPYEQYF.

CDR3 coding DNA: TGTGCCATTCAACAGGGAAATGTTTCACCCCTCCACTTT. Translation gives CAIQQGNVSPLHF. This rearrangement joins TRBV9 to TRBJ1-6; weak D call: TRBD1 (6 bases). The length of the CDR3 is 13 residues. The V end was cut by 9 bases, the J end by 9 bases, with 16 bases between. Germline values: CDR1 SGDLS, CDR2 YYNGEE. Filled out from reference TRBV9 and TRBJ1-6, the complete variable domain reads DSGVTQTPKHLITATGQRVTLRCSPRSGDLSVYWYQQSLDQGLQFLIQYYNGEERAKGNILERFSAQQFPDLHSELNLSSLELGDSALYFCAIQQGNVSPLHFGNGTRLTVT.

This clone has a handful of counts. V is TRBV5-1 and J is TRBJ1-4; 10 nucleotides match TRBD1. Germline CDR1 is SGHRS and CDR2 is YFSETQ. This CDR3 has 17 amino acids. Trimming took 4 bases from V and 4 from J; bases not matched to a gene: 10. This chain's CDR3 is CASSPGTGAGNNEKLFF. The CDR3 DNA sequence: TGCGCCAGCAGCCCCGGGACAGGGGCAGGAAATAATGAAAAACTGTTTTTT.

This sequence joins TRBV9 and TRBJ1-2, with D possibly matching TRBD1 (5 bases). There are 15 residues in the CDR3. V lost 3 bases and J lost 1, with 13 bases in between. Germline CDR1 is SGDLS and CDR2 is YYNGEE. This chain's CDR3 is CASSEGTVFNYGYTF. As DNA, the CDR3 is TGTGCCAGCAGCGAGGGGACGGTATTTAACTATGGCTACACCTTC. The variable domain in full, with the rest retrieved from reference TRBV9 and TRBJ1-2, is DSGVTQTPKHLITATGQRVTLRCSPRSGDLSVYWYQQSLDQGLQFLIQYYNGEERAKGNILERFSAQQFPDLHSELNLSSLELGDSALYFCASSEGTVFNYGYTFGSGTRLTVV.

The chain recombines TRBV29-1 with TRBJ2-1; D is unclear. Looked up from germline, CDR1 is SQVTM and CDR2 is ANQGSEA. With 8 bases removed from V and 5 bases from J, the gap between germline ends came to 10 bases. This CDR3 region has 11 residues. CDR3 loop: CSIGAHNEQFF. The CDR3 DNA is TGCAGCATCGGAGCGCACAATGAGCAGTTCTTC.

With respect to this clone: The same CDR3 also results from other DNA sequences found in this sample. The V and J genes are TRBV19 and TRBJ2-3; D is possibly TRBD1 or TRBD2 (5 bases each). Trimming removed 9 bases from V and 0 bases from J, with 10 bases in between. The CDR3 loop spans 13 amino acids. Per germline, CDR1 LNHDA and CDR2 SQIVND (reference sequence). The CDR3 spells CASRESSTDTQYF. Here the CDR3 DNA reads TGTGCCAGCAGGGAGTCGAGCACAGATACGCAGTATTTT.

The chain is built from TRBV18 and TRBJ2-2; the match to TRBD2 covers 9 bases. V lost 2 bases and J lost 0; bases outside the gene matches: 4. The CDR3 extends over 17 amino acids. Germline V CDR1 and CDR2: KGHSH, LQKENI. In DNA form, the CDR3 reads TGTGCCAGCTCACCATCGCTAGCGGGATCGAACACCGGGGAGCTGTTTTTT. As protein: CASSPSLAGSNTGELFF.